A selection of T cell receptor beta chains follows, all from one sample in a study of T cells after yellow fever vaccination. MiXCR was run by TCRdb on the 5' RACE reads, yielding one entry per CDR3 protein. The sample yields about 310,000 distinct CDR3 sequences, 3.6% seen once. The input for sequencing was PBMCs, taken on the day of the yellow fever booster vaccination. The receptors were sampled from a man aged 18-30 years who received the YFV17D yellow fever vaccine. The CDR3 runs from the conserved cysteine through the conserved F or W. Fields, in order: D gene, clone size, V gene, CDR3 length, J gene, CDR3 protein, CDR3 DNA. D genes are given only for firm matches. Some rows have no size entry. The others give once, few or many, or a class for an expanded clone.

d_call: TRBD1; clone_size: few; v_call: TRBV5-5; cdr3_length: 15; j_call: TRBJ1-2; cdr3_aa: CASSSGQGVPWGYTF; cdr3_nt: TGTGCCAGCAGCAGCGGACAGGGTGTGCCTTGGGGCTACACCTTC
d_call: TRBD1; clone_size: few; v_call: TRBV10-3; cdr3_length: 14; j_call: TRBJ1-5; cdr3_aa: CAIRSGTGNQPQHF; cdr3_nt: TGTGCCATCAGGTCGGGGACAGGGAATCAGCCCCAGCATTTT
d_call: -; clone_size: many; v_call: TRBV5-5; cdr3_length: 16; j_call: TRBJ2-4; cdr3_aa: CASSPRVLLAKNIQYF; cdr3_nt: TGTGCCAGCAGCCCCAGGGTCTTACTAGCCAAAAACATTCAGTACTTC
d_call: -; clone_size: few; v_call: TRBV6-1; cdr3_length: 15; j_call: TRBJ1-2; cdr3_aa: CASSQQEGFDYGYTF; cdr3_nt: TGTGCCAGCAGTCAACAAGAAGGGTTTGACTATGGCTACACCTTC
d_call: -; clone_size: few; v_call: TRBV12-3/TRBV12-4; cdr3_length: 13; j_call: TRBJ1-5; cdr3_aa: CASSLFVDQPQHF; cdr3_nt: TGTGCCAGCAGTTTATTCGTTGATCAGCCCCAGCATTTT
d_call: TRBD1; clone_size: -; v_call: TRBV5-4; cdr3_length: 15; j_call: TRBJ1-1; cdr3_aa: CASSLWTGGLPEAFF; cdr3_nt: TGTGCCAGCAGCTTGTGGACAGGGGGCCTCCCTGAAGCTTTCTTT
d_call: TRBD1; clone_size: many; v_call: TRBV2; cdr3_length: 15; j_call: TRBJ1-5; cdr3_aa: CASSGQGASNQPQHF; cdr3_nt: TGTGCCAGCAGTGGACAGGGGGCAAGCAATCAGCCCCAGCATTTT
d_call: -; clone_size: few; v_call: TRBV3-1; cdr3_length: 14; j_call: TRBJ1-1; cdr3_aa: CASSQGTGHTEAFF; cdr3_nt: TGTGCCAGCAGCCAGGGGACCGGGCACACTGAAGCTTTCTTT
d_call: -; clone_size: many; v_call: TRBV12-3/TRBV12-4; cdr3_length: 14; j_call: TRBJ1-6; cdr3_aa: CASSRDFINSPLHF; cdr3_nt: TGTGCCAGCAGTAGGGATTTTATAAATTCACCCCTCCACTTT
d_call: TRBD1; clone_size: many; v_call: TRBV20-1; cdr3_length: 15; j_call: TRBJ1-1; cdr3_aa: CSATYTGGAGTEAFF; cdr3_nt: TGCAGTGCTACATATACAGGGGGCGCGGGTACTGAAGCTTTCTTT
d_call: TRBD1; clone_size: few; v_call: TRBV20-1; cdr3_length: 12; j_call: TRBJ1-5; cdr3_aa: CSAFDRDQPQHF; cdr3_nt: TGCAGTGCTTTCGACAGGGATCAGCCCCAGCATTTT
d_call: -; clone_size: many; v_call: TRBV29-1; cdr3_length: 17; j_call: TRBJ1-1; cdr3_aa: CSVDFLVTRSLNTEAFF; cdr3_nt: TGCAGCGTTGACTTCTTGGTAACCCGGAGTTTGAACACTGAAGCTTTCTTT
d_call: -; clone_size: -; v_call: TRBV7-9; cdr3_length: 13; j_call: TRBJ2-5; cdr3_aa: CASSFRVQETQYF; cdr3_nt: TGTGCCAGCAGCTTTCGGGTTCAGGAGACCCAGTACTTC
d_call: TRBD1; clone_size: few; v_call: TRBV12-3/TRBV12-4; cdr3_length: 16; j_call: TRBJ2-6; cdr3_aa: CASSFRTGSGANVLTF; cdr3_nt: TGTGCCAGCAGTTTCCGGACAGGCTCTGGGGCCAACGTCCTGACTTTC
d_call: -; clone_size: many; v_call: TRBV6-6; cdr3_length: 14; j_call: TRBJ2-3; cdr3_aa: CASSYYTSTDTQYF; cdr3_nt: TGTGCCAGCAGTTACTACACTAGCACAGATACGCAGTATTTT
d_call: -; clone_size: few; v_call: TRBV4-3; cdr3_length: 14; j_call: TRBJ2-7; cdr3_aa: CASSQFLDYYEQYF; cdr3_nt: TGCGCCAGCAGCCAATTCCTCGACTATTACGAGCAGTACTTC
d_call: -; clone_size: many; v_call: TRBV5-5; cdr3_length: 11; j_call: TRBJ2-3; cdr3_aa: CASSLPDTQYF; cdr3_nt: TGTGCCAGCAGCTTACCAGATACGCAGTATTTT
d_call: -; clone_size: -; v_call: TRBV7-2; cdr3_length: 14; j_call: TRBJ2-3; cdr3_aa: CASSYGTFTDTQYF; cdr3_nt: TGTGCCAGCAGCTACGGGACGTTCACAGATACGCAGTATTTT
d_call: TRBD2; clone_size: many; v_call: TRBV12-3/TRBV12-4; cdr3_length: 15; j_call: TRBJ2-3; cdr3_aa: CASSNEPGTRDTQYF; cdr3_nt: TGTGCCAGCAGCAATGAACCCGGGACTAGAGATACGCAGTATTTT
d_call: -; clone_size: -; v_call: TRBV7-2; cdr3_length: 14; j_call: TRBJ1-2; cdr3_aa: CASSLSQANYGYTF; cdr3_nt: TGTGCCAGCAGCTTAAGTCAGGCTAACTATGGCTACACCTTC
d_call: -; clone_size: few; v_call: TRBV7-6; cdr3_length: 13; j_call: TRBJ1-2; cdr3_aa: CASSQTGQGGYTF; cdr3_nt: TGTGCCAGCAGCCAGACGGGCCAGGGAGGCTACACCTTC
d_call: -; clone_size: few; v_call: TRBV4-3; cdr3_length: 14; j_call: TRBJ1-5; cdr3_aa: CASSQEVDRRPQHF; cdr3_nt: TGCGCCAGCAGCCAAGAGGTCGACAGGAGGCCCCAGCATTTT
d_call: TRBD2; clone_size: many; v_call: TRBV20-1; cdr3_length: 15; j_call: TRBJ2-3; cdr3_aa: CSAPLRAGAADTQYF; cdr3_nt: TGCAGTGCTCCCCTCCGAGCGGGGGCCGCAGATACGCAGTATTTT
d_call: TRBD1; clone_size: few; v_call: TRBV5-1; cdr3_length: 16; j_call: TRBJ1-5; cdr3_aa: CASSFPWTGVNQPQHF; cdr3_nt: TGCGCCAGCAGCTTCCCATGGACAGGGGTCAATCAGCCCCAGCATTTT
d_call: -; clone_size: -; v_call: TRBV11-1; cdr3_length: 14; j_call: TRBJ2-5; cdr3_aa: CASSPIFREETQYF; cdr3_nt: TGTGCCAGCAGCCCCATCTTTCGGGAGGAGACCCAGTACTTC
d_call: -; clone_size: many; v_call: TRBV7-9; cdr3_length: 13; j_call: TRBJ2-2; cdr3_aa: CASSESRDGELFF; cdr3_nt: TGTGCCAGCAGCGAATCCAGGGACGGGGAGCTGTTTTTT
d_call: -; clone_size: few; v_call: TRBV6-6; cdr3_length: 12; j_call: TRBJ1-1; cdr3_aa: CASRSENTEAFF; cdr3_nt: TGTGCCAGCAGATCAGAAAACACTGAAGCTTTCTTT